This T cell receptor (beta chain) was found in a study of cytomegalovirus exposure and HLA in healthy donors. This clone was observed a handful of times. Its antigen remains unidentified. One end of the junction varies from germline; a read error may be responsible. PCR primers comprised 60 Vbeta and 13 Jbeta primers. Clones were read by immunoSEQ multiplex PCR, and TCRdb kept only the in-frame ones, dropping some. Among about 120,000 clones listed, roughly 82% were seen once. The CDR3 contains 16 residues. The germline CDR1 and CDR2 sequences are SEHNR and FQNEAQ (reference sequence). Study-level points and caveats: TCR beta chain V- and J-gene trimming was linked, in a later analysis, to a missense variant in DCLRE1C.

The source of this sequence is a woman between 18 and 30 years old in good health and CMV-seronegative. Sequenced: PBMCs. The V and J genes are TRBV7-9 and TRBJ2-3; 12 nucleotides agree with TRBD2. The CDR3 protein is CSSSTWTSGGTDTQYF. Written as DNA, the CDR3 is TGTTCCAGCAGCACTTGGACTAGCGGGGGCACAGATACGCAGTATTTT.